This entry lists 18 T cell receptor beta chains sequenced from one sample in a study of PD-L1 blockade in urothelial cancer. Method: immunoSEQ multiplex PCR; TCRdb's copy keeps in-frame clones and lacks some. The sample has over 15,000 clones, about nine tenths seen once. The sample here was PBMCs, taken around atezolizumab (anti-PD-L1) treatment. The receptor set was obtained from a man aged 45 to 65 with urothelial cancer.

The rearrangement uses TRBV5-1 and TRBJ2-6; 8 positions agree with TRBD1. Germline V gene sequence: CDR1 SGHRS, CDR2 YFSETQ. The CDR3 spans 17 residues. With V trimmed by 2 bases and J by 1 base, 5 bases remained unmatched. This CDR3 reads CASSFDRGLSGANVLTF. CDR3 bases: TGCGCCAGCAGCTTTGACAGGGGATTATCTGGGGCCAACGTCCTGACTTTC.

The chain joins TRBV27 to TRBJ1-5; no definite D call. The germline V gene encodes CDR1 MNHEY and CDR2 SMNVEV (reference sequence). This CDR3 spans 14 amino acids. Trimming took off 3 bases at V and 1 base at J, with 7 bases between the two ends. The CDR3 nucleotides are TGTGCCAGCAGTTTGGGAGGGAGCAATCAGCCCCAGCATTTT. Its protein is CASSLGGSNQPQHF.

The chain joins TRBV27 to TRBJ2-3, with 9 bases that match TRBD1. The CDR3 is 18 residues long. Trimming cost V 2 bases and J 7 bases; bases outside gene matches: 16. The germline CDR1 and CDR2 sequences are MNHEY and SMNVEV (reference sequence). CDR3 DNA sequence: TGTGCCAGCAGTTTAGGATGGGGACAGGGAGGGGATGGCTATACGCAGTATTTT. Translating it yields CASSLGWGQGGDGYTQYF.

The genes are TRBV5-5 and TRBJ1-5; maybe TRBD1 (6 bases). This CDR3 spans 15 amino acids. The germline CDR1 and CDR2 sequences are SGHKS and YYEKEE (reference sequence). With 4 bases removed from V and 2 bases from J, the gap between germline ends came to 13 bases. CDR3 region: CASSGTGSGNQPQHF. CDR3 sequence (DNA): TGTGCCAGCAGCGGTACAGGGTCGGGCAATCAGCCCCAGCATTTT.

The chain is built from TRBV4-1 and TRBJ2-4; 7 bases map to TRBD2. Germline V gene lookup returns CDR1 MGHRA and CDR2 YSYEKL. CDR3 length equals 14 residues. V trimming: 1 base; J trimming: 8 bases; junction bases outside the gene matches: 5. CDR3 protein: CASSQVGGVDIQYF. The CDR3 DNA is TGCGCCAGCAGCCAAGTGGGGGGGGTGGACATTCAGTACTTC.

CDR3 sequence: CASSLSVGGSNQPQHF. DNA of the CDR3: TGTGCCAGCAGCTTGAGCGTAGGAGGAAGCAATCAGCCCCAGCATTTT. The V and J genes are TRBV5-5 and TRBJ1-5, with D unclear. V was cut by 1 base and J by 1 base, with 12 bases left in between. Germline V gene data show CDR1 as SGHKS and CDR2 as YYEKEE (reference sequence). This CDR3 has 16 amino acids.

V and J are TRBV11-3 and TRBJ2-1; tentatively, D is TRBD1 (5 bases). Trimming stripped 0 bases from V and 4 bases from J, with 10 bases between. Looked up from germline, CDR1 is SGHNT and CDR2 is YENEEA. There are 15 residues in the CDR3. As DNA, the CDR3 is TGTGCCAGCAGCTTAGATACAGGATCATACAATGAGCAGTTCTTC. Its protein product is CASSLDTGSYNEQFF.

The rearrangement links TRBV5-6 to TRBJ2-7; 11 bases align to TRBD1. The junction had 6 bases not matched to a gene; V was cut back by 3 bases and J by 4 bases. From germline, CDR1 is SGHDT and CDR2 YYEEEE. The CDR3 length is 15 residues. This chain's CDR3 is CASSYRRDRGYEQYF. CDR3 bases: TGTGCCAGCAGCTACCGCCGGGACAGGGGGTACGAGCAGTACTTC.

The chain links TRBV14 to TRBJ1-1, with D possibly matching TRBD1 (5 bases). This CDR3 has 15 residues. Trimming shortened V by 5 bases and J by 0 bases, and 13 bases separated the two germline ends. Germline V lookup: CDR1 SGHDN, CDR2 FVKESK. CDR3: CASSEYPGLNTEAFF. Here the CDR3 DNA reads TGTGCCAGCAGCGAATACCCAGGGTTGAACACTGAAGCTTTCTTT.

The chain uses TRBV4-1 and TRBJ2-1, with 8 nucleotides matching TRBD2. This CDR3 comprises 17 residues. Germline lookup yields CDR1 MGHRA and CDR2 YSYEKL. With 4 bases clipped from V and 6 bases from J, the junction kept 14 bases outside the gene matches. The CDR3 DNA is TGCGCCAGCAGCCGGGGGGGACTAGTAGAAATGGGCAATGAGCAGTTCTTC. Translated, it gives CASSRGGLVEMGNEQFF.

The V gene is TRBV10-1, the J gene TRBJ2-5; D unclear. The V gene's germline CDR1 is WNHNN and CDR2 SYGVQD (reference sequence). V was clipped by 2 bases and J by 2 bases, with 15 bases between them. This CDR3 contains 16 residues. The CDR3 DNA reads TGCGCCAGCAGTGAGGGGTCAACTAATAATCAAGAGACCCAGTACTTC. It translates to CASSEGSTNNQETQYF.

This clone was seen a handful of times. The rearrangement joins TRBV7-9 to TRBJ1-2; tentative D call: TRBD1 (6 bases). Germline lookup yields CDR1 SEHNR and CDR2 FQNEAQ (reference sequence). CDR3 size: 18 residues. Trimming shortened V by 5 bases and J by 0 bases, and 22 bases separated the two germline ends. The CDR3 DNA sequence: TGTGCCAGCAGCCTTCCAGCGGAACCGGGACACCCTAACTATGGCTACACCTTC. It codes for CASSLPAEPGHPNYGYTF.

The chain carries TRBV11-3 and TRBJ2-1; TRBD2 matches 8 bases. The length of the CDR3 is 15 residues. V shed 5 bases and J 4 bases; nucleotides not matched to a gene: 7. Germline loops: CDR1 SGHNT, CDR2 YENEEA. The CDR3 region is CASSQRSGSYNEQFF. The CDR3 region has the DNA TGTGCCAGCAGCCAACGCAGCGGGAGTTACAATGAGCAGTTCTTC. The whole variable domain, remainder taken from reference TRBV11-3 and TRBJ2-1, is EAGVVQSPRYKIIEKKQPVAFWCNPISGHNTLYWYLQNLGQGPELLIRYENEEAVDDSQLPKDRFSAERLKGVDSTLKIQPAELGDSAVYLCASSQRSGSYNEQFFGPGTRLTVL.

The rearrangement uses TRBV11-3 and TRBJ2-5; 10 nucleotides line up with TRBD2. The trim removed 1 base at V and 5 bases at J, leaving 10 bases unmatched. CDR1 SGHNT and CDR2 YENEEA come from the germline V gene. The CDR3 contains 17 residues. Written as DNA, the CDR3 is TGTGCCAGCAGCTTAGGTAGCGGGAGGCCCTCCGGGGAGACCCAGTACTTC. Translating gives CASSLGSGRPSGETQYF.

V is TRBV5-4 and J is TRBJ1-2; perhaps TRBD1 as D (6 bases). Germline CDR1 SGHNT, CDR2 YYREEE (reference sequence). V shed 2 bases and J shed 5 bases, with 16 bases lying between them. The CDR3 consists of 15 residues. The CDR3 here is CASSFHLQGGYGYTF. The CDR3 DNA sequence: TGTGCCAGCAGCTTTCATTTACAGGGCGGGTATGGCTACACCTTC. Full variable domain (rest looked up from reference TRBV5-4 and TRBJ1-2): ETGVTQSPTHLIKTRGQQVTLRCSSQSGHNTVSWYQQALGQGPQFIFQYYREEENGRGNFPPRFSGLQFPNYSSELNVNALELDDSALYLCASSFHLQGGYGYTFGSGTRLTVV.

The chain recombines TRBV7-9 with TRBJ2-2; TRBD1 matches at 7 bases. Unmatched junction bases numbered 3, after V lost 2 bases and J lost 6 bases. Germline CDR1 and CDR2: SEHNR and FQNEAQ (reference sequence). There are 14 residues in the CDR3. The CDR3 DNA reads as TGTGCCAGCAGCTTACGACAGGGCTCCGGGGAGCTGTTTTTT. Protein: CASSLRQGSGELFF.

This chain uses TRBV4-2 with TRBJ2-3; 10 nucleotides match TRBD1. V gave up 2 bases and J gave up 5 bases; unmatched junction bases: 7. CDR3 length: 16 amino acids. Germline loops: CDR1 LGHNA, CDR2 YNFKEQ. The CDR3 coding sequence is TGTGCCAGCAGCCAAAGTAGTGGGACAGGGGTAGATACGCAGTATTTT. Its translation is CASSQSSGTGVDTQYF.

This chain joins TRBV7-2 and TRBJ1-3; D unresolved. Germline lookup yields CDR1 SGHTA and CDR2 FQGNSA. Trimming shortened V by 3 bases and J by 4 bases, and 16 bases separated the two germline ends. The CDR3 length is 16 residues. The CDR3 is CASSLHAGEGGNTIYF. CDR3 coding DNA: TGTGCCAGCAGCTTGCATGCCGGGGAAGGCGGAAACACCATATATTTT.